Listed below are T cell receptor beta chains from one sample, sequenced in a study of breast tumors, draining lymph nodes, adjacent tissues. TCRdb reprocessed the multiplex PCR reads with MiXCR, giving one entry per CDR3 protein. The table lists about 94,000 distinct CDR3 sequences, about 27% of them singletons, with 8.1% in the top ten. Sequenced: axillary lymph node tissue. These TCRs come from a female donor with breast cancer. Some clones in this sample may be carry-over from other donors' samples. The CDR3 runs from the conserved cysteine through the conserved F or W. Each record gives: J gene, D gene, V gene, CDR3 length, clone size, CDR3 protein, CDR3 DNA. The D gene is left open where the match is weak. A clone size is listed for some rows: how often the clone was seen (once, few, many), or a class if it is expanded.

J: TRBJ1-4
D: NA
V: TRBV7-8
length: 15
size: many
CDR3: CASSERGGAGEKLFF
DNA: TGTGCCAGCAGCGAGAGGGGGGGCGCCGGTGAAAAACTGTTTTTT

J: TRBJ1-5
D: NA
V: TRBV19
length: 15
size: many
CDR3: CASSRGGPSNQPQHF
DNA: TGTGCCAGTAGTAGGGGGGGTCCTAGCAATCAGCCCCAGCATTTT

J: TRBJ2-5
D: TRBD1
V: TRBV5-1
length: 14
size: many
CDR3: CASSSTGQQETQYF
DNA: TGCGCCAGCAGCTCCACGGGACAGCAAGAGACCCAGTACTTC

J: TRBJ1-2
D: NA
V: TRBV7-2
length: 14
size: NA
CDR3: CASSPLWSSGGYTF
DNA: TGTGCCAGCAGCCCACTCTGGTCCAGCGGCGGCTACACCTTC

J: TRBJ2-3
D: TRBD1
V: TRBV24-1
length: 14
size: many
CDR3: CATRRTGGGDTQYF
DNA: TGTGCCACCCGGAGGACAGGGGGCGGAGATACGCAGTATTTT

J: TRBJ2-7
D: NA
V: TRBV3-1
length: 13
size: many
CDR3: CASSLTRVHEQYF
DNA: TGTGCCAGCAGCCTCACTAGAGTGCACGAGCAGTACTTC

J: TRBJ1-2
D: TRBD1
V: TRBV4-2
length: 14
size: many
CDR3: CASSSGQGDYGYTF
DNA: TGTGCCAGCAGCTCCGGACAGGGGGACTATGGCTACACCTTC

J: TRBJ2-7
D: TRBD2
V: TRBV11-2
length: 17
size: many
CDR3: CASSSGTSGASSYEQYF
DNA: TGTGCCAGCAGTTCCGGGACTAGCGGGGCGAGCTCCTACGAGCAGTACTTC

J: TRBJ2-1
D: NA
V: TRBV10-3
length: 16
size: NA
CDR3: CAISESDGLTYNKQFF
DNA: TGTGCCATCAGTGAGTCTGATGGTCTGACCTACAATAAGCAGTTCTTC

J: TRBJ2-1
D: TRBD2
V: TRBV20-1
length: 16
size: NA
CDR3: CSAGLFPSGSCNEQFF
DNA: TGCAGTGCGGGCTTATTTCCTAGCGGGTCCTGCAATGAGCAGTTCTTC

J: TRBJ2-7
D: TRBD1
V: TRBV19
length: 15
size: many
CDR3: CASSFRTGEFDEQYF
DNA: TGTGCCAGTAGTTTCCGGACAGGGGAGTTTGACGAGCAGTACTTC

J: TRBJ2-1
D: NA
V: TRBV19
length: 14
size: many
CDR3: CASSIWGSDNEQFF
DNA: TGTGCCAGTAGTATATGGGGGTCCGACAATGAGCAGTTCTTC

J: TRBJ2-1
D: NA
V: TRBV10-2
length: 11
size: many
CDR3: CASSIYNEQFF
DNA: TGCGCCAGCAGCATCTACAATGAGCAGTTCTTC

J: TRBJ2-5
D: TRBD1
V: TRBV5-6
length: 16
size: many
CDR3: CASSFDRGLLGETQYF
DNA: TGTGCCAGCAGCTTCGACAGGGGATTACTGGGGGAGACCCAGTACTTC

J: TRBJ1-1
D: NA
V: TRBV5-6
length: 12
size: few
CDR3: CASSLVVTEAFF
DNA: TGTGCCAGCAGCTTGGTAGTCACTGAAGCTTTCTTT

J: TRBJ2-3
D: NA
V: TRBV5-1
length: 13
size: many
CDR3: CASSFDSTDTQYF
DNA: TGCGCCAGCAGCTTTGACAGCACAGATACGCAGTATTTT

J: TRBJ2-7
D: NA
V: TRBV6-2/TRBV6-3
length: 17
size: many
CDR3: CASSPLGGGIRRREQYF
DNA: TGTGCCAGCAGTCCTCTGGGAGGAGGGATCAGGAGGAGAGAGCAGTACTTC

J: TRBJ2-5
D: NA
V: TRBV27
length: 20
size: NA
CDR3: CASSYQGQVGYTFGSGTQYF
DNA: NA

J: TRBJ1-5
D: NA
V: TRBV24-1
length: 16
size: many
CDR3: CATSDASRDGSQPQHF
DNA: TGTGCCACCAGTGATGCCTCCCGGGACGGGAGTCAGCCCCAGCATTTT

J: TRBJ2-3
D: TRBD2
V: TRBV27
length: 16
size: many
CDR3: CASSLSWGLVTDTQYF
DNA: TGTGCCAGCAGTTTATCGTGGGGACTAGTAACAGATACGCAGTATTTT

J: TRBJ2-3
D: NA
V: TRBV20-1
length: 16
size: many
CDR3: CSATEVTATFTDTQYF
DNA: TGCAGTGCTACTGAAGTGACAGCCACCTTCACAGATACGCAGTATTTT

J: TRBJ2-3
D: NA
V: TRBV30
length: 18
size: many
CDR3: CAWSVRGALKRATDTQYF
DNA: TGTGCCTGGAGTGTACGAGGTGCCCTCAAACGTGCCACAGATACGCAGTATTTT

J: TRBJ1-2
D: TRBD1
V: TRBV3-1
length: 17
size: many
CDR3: CASSQGATTGVTYGYTF
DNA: TGTGCCAGCAGCCAAGGCGCTACGACAGGGGTAACTTATGGCTACACCTTC

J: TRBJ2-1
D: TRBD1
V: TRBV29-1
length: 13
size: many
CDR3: CSLRPTGGNEQFF
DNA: TGCAGCCTACGGCCGACAGGGGGCAATGAGCAGTTCTTC

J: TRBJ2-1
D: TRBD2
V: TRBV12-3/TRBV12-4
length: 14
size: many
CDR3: CASIRTSGSYEQFF
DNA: TGTGCCAGCATACGGACTAGCGGGAGTTATGAGCAGTTCTTC

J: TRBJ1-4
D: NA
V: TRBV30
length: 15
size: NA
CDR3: CAWGGRDGWNEKLFF
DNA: TGTGCCTGGGGGGGGAGGGACGGATGGAATGAAAAACTGTTTTTT

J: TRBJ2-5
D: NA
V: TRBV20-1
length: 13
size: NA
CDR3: CSARVRAQETQHF
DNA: TGCAGTGCTAGAGTAAGGGCCCAAGAGACCCAACACTTC

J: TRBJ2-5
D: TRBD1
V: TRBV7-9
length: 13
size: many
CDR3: CASSRGQGETQYF
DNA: TGTGCCAGCAGCCGGGGACAGGGGGAGACCCAGTACTTC

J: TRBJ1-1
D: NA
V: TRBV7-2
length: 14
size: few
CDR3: CASQYRDSWTEAFF
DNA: TGTGCCAGCCAATACCGGGACTCATGGACTGAAGCTTTCTTT

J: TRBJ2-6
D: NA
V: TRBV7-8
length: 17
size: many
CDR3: CASSPDSGVSGANVLTF
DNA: TGTGCCAGCAGTCCGGATTCAGGGGTCTCTGGGGCCAACGTCCTGACTTTC

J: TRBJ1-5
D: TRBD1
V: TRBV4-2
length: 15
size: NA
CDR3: CASSRVRGQDQPQHF
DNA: TGTGCCAGCAGCAGAGTCAGGGGGCAGGATCAGCCCCAGCATTTT

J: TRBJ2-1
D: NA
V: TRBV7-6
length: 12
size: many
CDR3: CASSLGGTEQFF
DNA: TGTGCCAGCAGCTTGGGCGGGACGGAGCAGTTCTTC

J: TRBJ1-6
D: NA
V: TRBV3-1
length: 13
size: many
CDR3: CASSSPKGSPLHF
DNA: TGTGCCAGCAGCTCGCCCAAAGGATCACCCCTCCACTTT

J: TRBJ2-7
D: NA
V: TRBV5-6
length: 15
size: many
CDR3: CASTPFSEPSYEQYF
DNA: TGTGCCAGCACCCCCTTCAGCGAGCCTTCCTACGAGCAGTACTTC

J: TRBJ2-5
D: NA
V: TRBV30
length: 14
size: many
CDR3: CAWSVAGLQETQYF
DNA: TGTGCCTGGAGTGTCGCGGGACTCCAAGAGACCCAGTACTTC

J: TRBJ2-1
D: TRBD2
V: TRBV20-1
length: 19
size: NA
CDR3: CSARGRAGGPISSYNEQFF
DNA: TGCAGTGCTAGAGGACGAGCGGGAGGGCCAATTAGCTCCTACAATGAGCAGTTCTTC

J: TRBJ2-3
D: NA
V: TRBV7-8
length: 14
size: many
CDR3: CASSPSHSTDTQYF
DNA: TGTGCCAGCAGCCCGAGCCACAGCACAGATACGCAGTATTTT

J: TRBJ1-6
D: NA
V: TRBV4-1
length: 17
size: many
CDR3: CASSGGRGRGGDSPLHF
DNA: TGCGCCAGCAGCGGTGGGCGTGGGCGGGGAGGTGATTCACCCCTCCACTTT

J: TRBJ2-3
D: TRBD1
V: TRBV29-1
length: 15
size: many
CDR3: CSVEPGQGFLYTQYF
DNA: TGCAGCGTTGAGCCGGGACAGGGATTCTTGTATACGCAGTATTTT

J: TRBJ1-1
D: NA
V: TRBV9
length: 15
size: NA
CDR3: CASSVGGHLNTEAFF
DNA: TGTGCCAGCAGCGTAGGTGGACACTTGAACACTGAAGCTTTCTTT

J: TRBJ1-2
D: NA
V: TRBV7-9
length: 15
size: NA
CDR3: CASSFRQGRLYGYTF
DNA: TGTGCCAGCAGCTTTAGGCAGGGCCGTCTCTATGGCTACACCTTC

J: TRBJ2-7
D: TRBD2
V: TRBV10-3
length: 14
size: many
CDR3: CASHGASGRYEQYF
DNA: TGTGCCTCGCATGGAGCTAGCGGACGCTACGAGCAGTACTTC

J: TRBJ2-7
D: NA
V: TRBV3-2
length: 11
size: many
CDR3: CASSQNYEQYF
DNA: TGTGCCAGCAGCCAAAACTACGAGCAGTACTTC

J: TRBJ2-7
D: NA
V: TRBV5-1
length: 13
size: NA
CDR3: CASSPVASYEQHF
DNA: TGCGCCAGTAGCCCCGTGGCCTCCTACGAGCAGCACTTC

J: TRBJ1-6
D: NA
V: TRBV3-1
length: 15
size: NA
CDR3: CASSQGRSLGSPLHF
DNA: TGTGCCAGCAGCCAAGGCAGGTCGTTAGGTTCACCCCTCCACTTT

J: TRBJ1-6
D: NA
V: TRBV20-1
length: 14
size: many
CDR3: CSARVGGLNSPLHF
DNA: TGCAGTGCTAGGGTTGGGGGGCTAAACTCACCCCTCCACTTT